The clone carrying this T cell receptor beta chain occurred a few times. The antigen is unknown. The data originate from a study of T cell repertoires in cytomegalovirus infection. Across the study: It was recently identified HLA-C-restricted and well-studied HLA-B-restricted CMV epitopes that the study used. In public TCR beta signatures, there were indications of both CMV infection and matching HLA type.

The CDR3 runs 14 residues. V was trimmed by 3 bases and J by 1 base, leaving 9 bases between them. TCRdb fed the reads into MiXCR, producing one record per CDR3 protein. This table has 380,000 or so distinct CDR3 sequences, nearly 35% appearing once. General observations from the study: Cumulative public TCR beta family frequency identified CMV carriers with the relevant HLA. Clonotypes of TCR beta that were HLA-C-restricted and CMV-specific dominated the ex vivo response.

The sequencing here drew on cultured PBMCs, taken from culture after CMV antigen stimulation. The clonotype comes from a human donor in good health (CMV status not recorded). Some clones in this sample may be carry-over from other donors' samples. This chain connects TRBV12-3 or TRBV12-4 to TRBJ1-1; D is perhaps TRBD1 (5 bases). The CDR3 DNA reads as TGTGCCAGCAGTTTTAGCGGGGCGAACACTGAAGCTTTCTTT. Protein sequence: CASSFSGANTEAFF.